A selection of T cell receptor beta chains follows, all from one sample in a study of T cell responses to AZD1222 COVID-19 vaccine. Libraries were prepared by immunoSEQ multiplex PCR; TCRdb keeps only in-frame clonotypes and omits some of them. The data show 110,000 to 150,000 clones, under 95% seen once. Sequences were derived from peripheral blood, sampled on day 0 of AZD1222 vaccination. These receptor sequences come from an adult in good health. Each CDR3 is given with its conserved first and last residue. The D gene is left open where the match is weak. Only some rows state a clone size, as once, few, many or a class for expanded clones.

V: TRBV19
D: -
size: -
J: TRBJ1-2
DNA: TGTGCCAGTAACGGACCGGAGGGCTACACCTTC
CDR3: CASNGPEGYTF

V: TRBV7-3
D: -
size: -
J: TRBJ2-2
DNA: TGTGCCAGCAGCTTATGGGCGAATACCGGGGAGCTGTTTTTT
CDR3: CASSLWANTGELFF

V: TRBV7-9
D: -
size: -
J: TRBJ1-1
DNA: TGTGCCAGCATTCTCGTCCCGACTGAAGCTTTCTTT
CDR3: CASILVPTEAFF

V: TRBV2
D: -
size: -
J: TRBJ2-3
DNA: TGTGCCAGCACCGAAACCTATACGCAGTATTTT
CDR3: CASTETYTQYF

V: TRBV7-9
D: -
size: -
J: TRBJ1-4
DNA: TGTGCCAGCAGCTTAGGAGGGGGGGCAGGGAGTAAACTGTTTTTT
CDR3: CASSLGGGAGSKLFF

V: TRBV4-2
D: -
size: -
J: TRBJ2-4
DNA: TGTGCCAGCAGCCAAGATTGGGTAGCCAAAAACATTCAGTACTTC
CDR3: CASSQDWVAKNIQYF

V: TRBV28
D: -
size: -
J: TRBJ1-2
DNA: TGTGCCAGCCGGCGGCCGCCACACCTGAGGGGTGGAGGCTACACCTTC
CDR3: CASRRPPHLRGGGYTF

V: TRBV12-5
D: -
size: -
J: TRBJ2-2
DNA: TGTGCTAGTGGGCTCGACCCGGGGCTAACCACCGGGGAGCTGTTTTTT
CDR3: CASGLDPGLTTGELFF

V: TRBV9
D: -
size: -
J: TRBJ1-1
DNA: TGTGCCAGCAGCGTAGAAGGACGGCAGAACACTGAAGCTTTCTTT
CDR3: CASSVEGRQNTEAFF

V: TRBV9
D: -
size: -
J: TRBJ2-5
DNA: TGTGCCAGCAGCGTAGCTACGGAAGAGACCCAGTACTTC
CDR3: CASSVATEETQYF

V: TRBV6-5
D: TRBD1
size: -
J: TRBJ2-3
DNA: TGTGCCAGCAGTTATCAGGACAGGGGCGCAGATACGCAGTATTTT
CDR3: CASSYQDRGADTQYF

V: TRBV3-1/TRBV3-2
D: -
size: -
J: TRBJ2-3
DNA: TGTGCCAGCAGCCCGGGGGGGAGGGGGCGCACAGATACGCAGTATTTT
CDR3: CASSPGGRGRTDTQYF

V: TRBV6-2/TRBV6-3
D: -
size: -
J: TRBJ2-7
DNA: TGTGCCAGCAGCCTCCGGGGGCTCGACTACGAGCAGTACTTC
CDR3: CASSLRGLDYEQYF

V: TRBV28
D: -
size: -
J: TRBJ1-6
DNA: TGTGCCAGCAGTCTACAGGGATATAATTCACCCCTCCACTTT
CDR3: CASSLQGYNSPLHF

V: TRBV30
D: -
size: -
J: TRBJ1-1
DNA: TGTGCCTGGAGATTTGGAACGGAAGCTTTCTTT
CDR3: CAWRFGTEAFF

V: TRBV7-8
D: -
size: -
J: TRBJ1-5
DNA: TGTGCCAGCAGCTTAGCGGGTTGGAGTTACAGCAATCAGCCCCAGCATTTT
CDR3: CASSLAGWSYSNQPQHF

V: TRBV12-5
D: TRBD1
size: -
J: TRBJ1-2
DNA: TGTGCTAGTGGTTCCCTCAGGAAGGGGGCCGGCTACACCTTC
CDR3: CASGSLRKGAGYTF

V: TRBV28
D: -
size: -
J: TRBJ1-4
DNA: TGTGCCAGCAGTTCCAAAAAACTGTTTTTT
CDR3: CASSSKKLFF

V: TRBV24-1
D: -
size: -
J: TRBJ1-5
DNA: TGTGCCACCAGTGAGGGTAGCAATCAGCCCCAGCATTTT
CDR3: CATSEGSNQPQHF

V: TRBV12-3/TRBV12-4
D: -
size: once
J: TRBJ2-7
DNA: TGTGCCAGCAGTTGGGTCTCGGGCGAGCAGTACTTC
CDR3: CASSWVSGEQYF

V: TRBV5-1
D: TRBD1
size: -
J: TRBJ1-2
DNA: TGCGCCAGCAGCGTCACAGGGGATGGCTACACCTTC
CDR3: CASSVTGDGYTF

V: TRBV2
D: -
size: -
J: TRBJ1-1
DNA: TGTGCCAGCAGTGATCCGACAAAGAGGAACACTGAAGCTTTCTTT
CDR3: CASSDPTKRNTEAFF

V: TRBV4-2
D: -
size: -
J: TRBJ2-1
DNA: TGTGCCAGCAGCCAAGATATTTTGGGAAATGAGCAGTTCTTC
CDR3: CASSQDILGNEQFF

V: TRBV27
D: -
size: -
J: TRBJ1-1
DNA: TGTGCCAGCAGGGCCAGGGGCATGAACACTGAAGCTTTCTTT
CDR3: CASRARGMNTEAFF

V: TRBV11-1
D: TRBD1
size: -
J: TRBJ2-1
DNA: TGTGCCAGCACCGTCCCAATCACAGGGGTAGGTGAGCAGTTCTTC
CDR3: CASTVPITGVGEQFF

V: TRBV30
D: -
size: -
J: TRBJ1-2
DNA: TGTGCCTGGAGCACGGGGCCGTATGGCTACACCTTC
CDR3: CAWSTGPYGYTF

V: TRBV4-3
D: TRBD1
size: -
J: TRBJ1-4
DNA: TGCGCCAGCAGCCAAGGGAATCTAGGGACAGGGAATGAAAAACTGTTTTTT
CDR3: CASSQGNLGTGNEKLFF

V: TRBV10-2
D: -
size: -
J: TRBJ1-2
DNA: TGCGCCAGCCGGGTCGCCAACTATGGCTACACCTTC
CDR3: CASRVANYGYTF

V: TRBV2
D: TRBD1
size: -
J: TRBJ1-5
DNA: TGTGCCAGCAGCCCACGGGACAGCCGCAATCAGCCCCAGCATTTT
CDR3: CASSPRDSRNQPQHF

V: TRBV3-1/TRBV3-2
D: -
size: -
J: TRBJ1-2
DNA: TGTGCCAGCAGCTTACAGGGTGGGGATAACTATGGCTACACCTTC
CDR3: CASSLQGGDNYGYTF

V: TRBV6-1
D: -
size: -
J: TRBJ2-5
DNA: TGTGCCAGCAGTGAAAGGGCGGTGCCCCTACGGACCCAGTACTTC
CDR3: CASSERAVPLRTQYF

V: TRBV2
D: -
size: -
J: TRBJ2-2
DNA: TGTGCCAGCAGTGGAGCCGCCGGGGAGCTGTTTTTT
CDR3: CASSGAAGELFF

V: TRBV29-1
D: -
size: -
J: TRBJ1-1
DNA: TGCAGCGCTTTCGTGGTTGAAGCTTTCTTT
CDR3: CSAFVVEAFF

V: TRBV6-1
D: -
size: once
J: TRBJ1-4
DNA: TGTGCCAGCAGTGAAGCGACAGGCTCTTATGAAAAACTGTTTTTT
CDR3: CASSEATGSYEKLFF

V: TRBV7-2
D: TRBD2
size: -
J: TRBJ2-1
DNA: TGTGCCAGCAGCTCAGCGGGGGGGTCCCACAGGGAGCAGTTCTTC
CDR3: CASSSAGGSHREQFF

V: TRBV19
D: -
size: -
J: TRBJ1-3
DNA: TGTGCCAGTAGTATAGGGACAGAGGGAAACACCATATATTTT
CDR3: CASSIGTEGNTIYF

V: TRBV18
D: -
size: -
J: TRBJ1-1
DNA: TGTGCCAGCTCACCAGAAGCAGGGGCCGGTGAAGCTTTCTTT
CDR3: CASSPEAGAGEAFF

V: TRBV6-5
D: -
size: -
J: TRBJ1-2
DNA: TGTGCCAGCACCAGGGATCAAGCTAACTATGGCTACACCTTC
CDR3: CASTRDQANYGYTF

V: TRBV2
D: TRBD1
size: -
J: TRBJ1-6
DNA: TGTGCCAGCAGGGAAACGACAGGGTGGAGGTCACCCCTCCACTTT
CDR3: CASRETTGWRSPLHF

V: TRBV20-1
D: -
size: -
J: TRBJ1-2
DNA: TGCAGTGCTAGTGGGCTTTATGGCTACACCTTC
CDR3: CSASGLYGYTF

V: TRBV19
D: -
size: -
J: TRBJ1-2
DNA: TGTGCCAGTATACAGGGTGTAATTGGCGGCTACACCTTC
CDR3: CASIQGVIGGYTF

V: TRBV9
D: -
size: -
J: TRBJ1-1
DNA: TGTGCCAGCAGCGTAGAACGGGGGACGGCTGAAGCTTTCTTT
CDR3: CASSVERGTAEAFF

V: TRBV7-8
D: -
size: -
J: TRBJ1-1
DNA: TGTGCCAGCAGCACGCCGTTAGAATCAGGGAAAACTGAAGCTTTCTTT
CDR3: CASSTPLESGKTEAFF

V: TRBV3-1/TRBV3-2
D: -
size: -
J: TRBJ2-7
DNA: TGTGCCAGCAGCCATACCGAGGGGGGCGGCTCCTACGAGCAGTACTTC
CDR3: CASSHTEGGGSYEQYF

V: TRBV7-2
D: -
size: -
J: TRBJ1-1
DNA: TGTGCCAGCAGCTTAGCGGAATCCATCTTTGCGACACCCCAACGAAACACTGAAGCTTTCTTT
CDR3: CASSLAESIFATPQRNTEAFF

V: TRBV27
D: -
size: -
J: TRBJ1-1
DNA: TGTGCCAGCAGTTTATCCCCCCGGATGAACACTGAAGCTTTCTTT
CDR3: CASSLSPRMNTEAFF

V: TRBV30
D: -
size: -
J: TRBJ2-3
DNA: TGTGCCTGGAGTGCCCCACCTCGGACGGATTTCACAGATACGCAGTATTTT
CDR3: CAWSAPPRTDFTDTQYF

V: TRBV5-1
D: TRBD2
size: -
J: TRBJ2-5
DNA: TGCGCCAGCAGCAGGTTCGCTAGCGGGGTGCAAGAGACCCAGTACTTC
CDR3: CASSRFASGVQETQYF

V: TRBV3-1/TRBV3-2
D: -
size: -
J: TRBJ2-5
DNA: TGTGCCAGCAGCCAAGGTGAGGAAGAGACCCAGTACTTC
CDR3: CASSQGEEETQYF

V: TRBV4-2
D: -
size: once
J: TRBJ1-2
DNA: TGTGCCAGCAGCCAATACCTTTCGTGGGCAGACTCTAACTATGGCTACACCTTC
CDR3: CASSQYLSWADSNYGYTF

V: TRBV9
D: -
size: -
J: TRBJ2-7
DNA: TGTGCCAGCAGTGAAGGCAGCTCCTACGAGCAGTACTTC
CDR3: CASSEGSSYEQYF

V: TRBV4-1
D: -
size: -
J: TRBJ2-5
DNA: TGCGCCAGCAGCCAAGATTCGGGGATTAAAGAGACCCAGTACTTC
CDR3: CASSQDSGIKETQYF

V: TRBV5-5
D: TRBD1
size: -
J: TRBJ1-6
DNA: TGTGCCAGCAGCCTGGACAGGGGACGGGTTGGTTCACCCCTCCACTTT
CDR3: CASSLDRGRVGSPLHF

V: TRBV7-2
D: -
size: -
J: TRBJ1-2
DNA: TGTGCCAGCAGCTTAGCCACAACAGGTTACTATGGCTACACCTTC
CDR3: CASSLATTGYYGYTF

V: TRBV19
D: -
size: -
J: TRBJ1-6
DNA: TGTGCCAGACGCTTCTTGGGTTGGGCCCTCCACTTT
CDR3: CARRFLGWALHF

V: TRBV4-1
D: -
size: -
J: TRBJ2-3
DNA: TGCGCCAGCAGCCAAGAAGTAACGGTAGTCGACCCGTCCGCAGATACGCAGTATTTT
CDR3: CASSQEVTVVDPSADTQYF

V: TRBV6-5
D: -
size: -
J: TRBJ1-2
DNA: TGTGCCAGCAGCATTGACAGCTTTTATGGCTACACCTTC
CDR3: CASSIDSFYGYTF

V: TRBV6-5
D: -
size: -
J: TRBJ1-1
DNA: TGTGCCAGCAGTTATCTGGGGGCTTCGTGGAACACTGAAGCTTTCTTT
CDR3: CASSYLGASWNTEAFF